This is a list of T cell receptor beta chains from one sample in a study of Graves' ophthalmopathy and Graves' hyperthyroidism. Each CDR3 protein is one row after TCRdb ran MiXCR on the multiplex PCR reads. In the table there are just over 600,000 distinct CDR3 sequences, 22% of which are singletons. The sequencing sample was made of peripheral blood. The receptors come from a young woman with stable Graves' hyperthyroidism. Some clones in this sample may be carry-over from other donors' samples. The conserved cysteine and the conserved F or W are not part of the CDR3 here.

CDR3 protein: ASTNSGGRPEAF
J gene: TRBJ1-1
V gene: TRBV6-2/TRBV6-3

CDR3 protein: ASSLAGTATYEQY
J gene: TRBJ2-7
V gene: TRBV11-1

CDR3 protein: SAREAGTGKETQY
J gene: TRBJ2-5
V gene: TRBV20-1

CDR3 protein: ASNLAGGSSYEQY
J gene: TRBJ2-7
V gene: TRBV2

CDR3 protein: ATSRARPMNTEAF
J gene: TRBJ1-1
V gene: TRBV15

CDR3 protein: ASSEEGGPAETQY
J gene: TRBJ2-5
V gene: TRBV2

CDR3 protein: SASTNTGELF
J gene: TRBJ2-2
V gene: TRBV20-1

CDR3 protein: ASSSTEANTEAF
J gene: TRBJ1-1
V gene: TRBV6-2/TRBV6-3

CDR3 protein: AYKIDYGYT
J gene: TRBJ1-2
V gene: TRBV30

CDR3 protein: ASSSKLNRGSNTGELF
J gene: TRBJ2-2
V gene: TRBV12-3/TRBV12-4

CDR3 protein: ATWEGDYGYT
J gene: TRBJ1-2
V gene: TRBV12-3/TRBV12-4

CDR3 protein: ASSEVLAGGTNTGELF
J gene: TRBJ2-2
V gene: TRBV2

CDR3 protein: ASRTGTLNTEAF
J gene: TRBJ1-1
V gene: TRBV6-1

CDR3 protein: ASSLVDRGPQETQY
J gene: TRBJ2-5
V gene: TRBV5-1

CDR3 protein: ASSPASRGGTEAF
J gene: TRBJ1-1
V gene: TRBV18

CDR3 protein: ASSQDRGRDQPQH
J gene: TRBJ1-5
V gene: TRBV4-1

CDR3 protein: ASSSRRLAGGGETQY
J gene: TRBJ2-5
V gene: TRBV7-9

CDR3 protein: ATSRGWVAGNTIY
J gene: TRBJ1-3
V gene: TRBV15

CDR3 protein: ASSYLGPDITEAF
J gene: TRBJ1-1
V gene: TRBV6-2/TRBV6-3

CDR3 protein: ASSEWKMGQETQY
J gene: TRBJ2-5
V gene: TRBV6-1

CDR3 protein: ASSYSALAYSYEQY
J gene: TRBJ2-7
V gene: TRBV6-5

CDR3 protein: ASSPGDRVGSYEQY
J gene: TRBJ2-7
V gene: TRBV12-3/TRBV12-4

CDR3 protein: ASTAIGQGSNQPQH
J gene: TRBJ1-5
V gene: TRBV6-1

CDR3 protein: ASSQDTSRQPQH
J gene: TRBJ1-5
V gene: TRBV4-3

CDR3 protein: ASSLVPGRWSTEAF
J gene: TRBJ1-1
V gene: TRBV5-1

CDR3 protein: ASRRYSGRTLGEQC
J gene: TRBJ2-7
V gene: TRBV28

CDR3 protein: ASTPYEGGSPLH
J gene: TRBJ1-6
V gene: TRBV27

CDR3 protein: AGEGMGETKY
J gene: TRBJ2-5
V gene: TRBV2

CDR3 protein: SVEEEGGSPLH
J gene: TRBJ1-6
V gene: TRBV29-1

CDR3 protein: ASSLWGDTGAF
J gene: TRBJ1-1
V gene: TRBV7-9

CDR3 protein: SARRRTLAVDYEQY
J gene: TRBJ2-7
V gene: TRBV20-1

CDR3 protein: ASSLAGHGGYT
J gene: TRBJ1-2
V gene: TRBV28

CDR3 protein: ATSRSPWSNTGELF
J gene: TRBJ2-2
V gene: TRBV15

CDR3 protein: ASSEEIGYT
J gene: TRBJ1-2
V gene: TRBV2

CDR3 protein: ASSPGQLLGYGYT
J gene: TRBJ1-2
V gene: TRBV18

CDR3 protein: ASSLGDRRQNSGNTIY
J gene: TRBJ1-3
V gene: TRBV11-2

CDR3 protein: ASRSPSSYEQY
J gene: TRBJ2-7
V gene: TRBV2

CDR3 protein: ASSWTRGYEQY
J gene: TRBJ2-7
V gene: TRBV12-3/TRBV12-4

CDR3 protein: ASSYSIGGNTIY
J gene: TRBJ1-3
V gene: TRBV6-2/TRBV6-3

CDR3 protein: ASRDPGLNQPQH
J gene: TRBJ1-5
V gene: TRBV19

CDR3 protein: ASSMGRTGEGELF
J gene: TRBJ2-2
V gene: TRBV19

CDR3 protein: ASSLMTAEAF
J gene: TRBJ1-1
V gene: TRBV28

CDR3 protein: ASSSDWTGQYGYT
J gene: TRBJ1-2
V gene: TRBV28

CDR3 protein: ASNDAAWGGRMGTEAF
J gene: TRBJ1-1
V gene: TRBV28

CDR3 protein: ASSLRTSWGEQY
J gene: TRBJ2-7
V gene: TRBV12-3/TRBV12-4

CDR3 protein: ASSILDPENSPLH
J gene: TRBJ1-6
V gene: TRBV7-2

CDR3 protein: ASSLDSRNPGNYGYT
J gene: TRBJ1-2
V gene: TRBV4-1

CDR3 protein: ASSQGQATIYEQY
J gene: TRBJ2-7
V gene: TRBV4-1

CDR3 protein: ASSYSMVSGNTIY
J gene: TRBJ1-3
V gene: TRBV6-5

CDR3 protein: ASSLPLGTGELF
J gene: TRBJ2-2
V gene: TRBV5-1